This T cell receptor beta chain was sequenced during a study of cytomegalovirus exposure and HLA in healthy donors. Whole-study findings and limits: Some V segments could not be told apart, so they were left out, TRBV6-2 and TRBV6-3 among them. Sequencing artifact likely explains a cluster of highly shared sequence variants.

Researchers ran the PCR with 60 Vbeta and 13 Jbeta primers. Sequencing used immunoSEQ multiplex PCR; TCRdb keeps in-frame clones, though not all of them. The sample shows 95,000 to 150,000 clones, 75% to 90% of them seen only once. CDR3 length: 13 amino acids. The germline gives CDR1 SGHTS, CDR2 YDEGEE. V was pared by 1 base and J by 2 bases, with 6 bases between. With regard to this clone: Its target is unknown.

Sample: PBMCs. The source is a man aged 50 to 59 in good health and CMV-seronegative. The chain recombines TRBV5-8 with TRBJ1-2; no firm D call. DNA for the CDR3: TGTGCCAGCAGCTTGCGGGGAAACTATGGCTACACCTTC. This translates into CASSLRGNYGYTF.